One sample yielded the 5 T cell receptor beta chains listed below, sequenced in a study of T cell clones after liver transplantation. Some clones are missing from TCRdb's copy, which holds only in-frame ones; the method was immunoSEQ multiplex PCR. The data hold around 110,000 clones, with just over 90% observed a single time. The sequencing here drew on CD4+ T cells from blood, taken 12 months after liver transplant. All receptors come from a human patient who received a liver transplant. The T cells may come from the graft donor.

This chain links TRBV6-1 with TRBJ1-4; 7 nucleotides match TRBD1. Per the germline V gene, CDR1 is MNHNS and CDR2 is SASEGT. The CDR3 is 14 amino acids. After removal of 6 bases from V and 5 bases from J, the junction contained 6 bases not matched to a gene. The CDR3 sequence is CASRPRTGNEKLFF. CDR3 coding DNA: TGTGCCAGCAGACCCCGGACAGGAAATGAAAAACTGTTTTTT.

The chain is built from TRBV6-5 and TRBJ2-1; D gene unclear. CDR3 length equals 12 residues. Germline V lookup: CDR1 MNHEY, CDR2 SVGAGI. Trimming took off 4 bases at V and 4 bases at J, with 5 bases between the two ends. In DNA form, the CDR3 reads TGTGCCAGCAGTTCTACGTACAATGAGCAGTTCTTC. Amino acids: CASSSTYNEQFF.

The CDR3 protein is CASSNGLVDEQYF. The CDR3 bases are TGTGCCAGCAGCAATGGTCTAGTCGACGAGCAGTACTTC. The J gene is TRBJ2-7, the V gene TRBV5-4; no definite D call. The CDR3 loop spans 13 amino acids. Germline values: CDR1 SGHNT, CDR2 YYREEE (reference sequence). Trimming removed 4 bases from V and 5 bases from J, with 13 bases in between.

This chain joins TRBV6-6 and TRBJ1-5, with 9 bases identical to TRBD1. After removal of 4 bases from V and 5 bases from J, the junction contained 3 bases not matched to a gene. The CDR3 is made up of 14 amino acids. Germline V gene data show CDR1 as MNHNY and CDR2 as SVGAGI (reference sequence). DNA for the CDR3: TGTGCCAGCAGTTCCCGGGACAGGGATCAGCCCCAGCATTTT. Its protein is CASSSRDRDQPQHF.

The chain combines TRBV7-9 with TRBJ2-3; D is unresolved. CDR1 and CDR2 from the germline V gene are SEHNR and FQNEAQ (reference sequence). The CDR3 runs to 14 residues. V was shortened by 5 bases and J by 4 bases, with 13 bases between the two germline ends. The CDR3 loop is CASSPRSRADTQYF. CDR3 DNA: TGTGCCAGCAGCCCCCGCTCCCGTGCAGATACGCAGTATTTT.